This T cell receptor (beta chain) was retrieved from a study of blood T cell repertoires in COVID-19. Study in general: COVID-19 samples collected from the United States, Italy and Spain covered acute and convalescent phases. T cells, B-cell-depleted T cells, or PBMCs supplied cDNA or gDNA.

The CDR3 runs 14 residues. The germline V and J ends were trimmed by 4 bases and 7 bases, with 16 bases remaining between them. Germline values: CDR1 LGHNA, CDR2 YSLEER. In the source study's methods: Quantification of nucleated cells was approximated via reference gene primer amplification. This table comes from immunoSEQ multiplex PCR, and its TCRdb copy is limited to in-frame clones, with some not included. That table gives V, J and clone size, and the DNA gave D and trimming. The table includes about 170,000 clones, about 88% detected once. This clone has only one observation. Source material: peripheral blood. The chain couples TRBV4-3 to TRBJ1-2; possible D gene TRBD1, 5 bases. The TCR originated in a man aged 45 to 65 who had recovered from COVID-19. CDR3 nucleotide sequence: TGCGCCAGCAGCCCGGACGCGGGGGTGAGTGGCTACACCTTC. It specifies CASSPDAGVSGYTF.